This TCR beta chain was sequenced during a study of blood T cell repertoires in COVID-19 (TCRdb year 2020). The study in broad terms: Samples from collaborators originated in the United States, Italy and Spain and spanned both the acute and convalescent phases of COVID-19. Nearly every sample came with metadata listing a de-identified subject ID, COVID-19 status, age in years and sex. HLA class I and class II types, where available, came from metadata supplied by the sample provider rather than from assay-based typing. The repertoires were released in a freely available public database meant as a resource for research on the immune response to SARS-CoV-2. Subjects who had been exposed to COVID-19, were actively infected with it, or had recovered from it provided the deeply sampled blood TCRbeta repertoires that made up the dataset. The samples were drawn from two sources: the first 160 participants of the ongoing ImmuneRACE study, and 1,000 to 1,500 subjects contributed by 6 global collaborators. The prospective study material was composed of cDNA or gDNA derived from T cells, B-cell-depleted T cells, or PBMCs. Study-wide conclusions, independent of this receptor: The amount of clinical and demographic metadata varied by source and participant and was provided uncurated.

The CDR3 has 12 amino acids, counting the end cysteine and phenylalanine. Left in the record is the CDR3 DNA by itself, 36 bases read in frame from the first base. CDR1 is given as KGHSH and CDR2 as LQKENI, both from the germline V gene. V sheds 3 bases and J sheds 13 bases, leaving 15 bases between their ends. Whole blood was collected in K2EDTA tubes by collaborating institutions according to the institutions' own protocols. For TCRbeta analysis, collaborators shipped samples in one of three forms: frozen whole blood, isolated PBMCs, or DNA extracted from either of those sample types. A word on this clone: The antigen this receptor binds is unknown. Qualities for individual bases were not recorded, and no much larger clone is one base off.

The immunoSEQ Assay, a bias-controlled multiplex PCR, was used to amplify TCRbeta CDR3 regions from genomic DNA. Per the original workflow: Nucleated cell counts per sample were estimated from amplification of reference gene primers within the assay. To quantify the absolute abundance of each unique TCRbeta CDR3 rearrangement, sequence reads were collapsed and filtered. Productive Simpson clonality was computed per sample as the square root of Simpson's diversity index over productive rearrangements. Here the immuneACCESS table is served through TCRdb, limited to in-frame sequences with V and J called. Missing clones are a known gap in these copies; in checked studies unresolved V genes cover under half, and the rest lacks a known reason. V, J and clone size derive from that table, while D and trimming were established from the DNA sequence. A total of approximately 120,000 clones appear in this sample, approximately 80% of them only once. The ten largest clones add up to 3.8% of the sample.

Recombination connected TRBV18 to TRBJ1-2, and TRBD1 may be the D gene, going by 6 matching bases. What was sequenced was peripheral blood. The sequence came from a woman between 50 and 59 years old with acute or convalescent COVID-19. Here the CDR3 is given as CASSPTGRFSTF. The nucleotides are TGTGCCAGCTCACCTACAGGGCGTTTTTCCACCTTC.